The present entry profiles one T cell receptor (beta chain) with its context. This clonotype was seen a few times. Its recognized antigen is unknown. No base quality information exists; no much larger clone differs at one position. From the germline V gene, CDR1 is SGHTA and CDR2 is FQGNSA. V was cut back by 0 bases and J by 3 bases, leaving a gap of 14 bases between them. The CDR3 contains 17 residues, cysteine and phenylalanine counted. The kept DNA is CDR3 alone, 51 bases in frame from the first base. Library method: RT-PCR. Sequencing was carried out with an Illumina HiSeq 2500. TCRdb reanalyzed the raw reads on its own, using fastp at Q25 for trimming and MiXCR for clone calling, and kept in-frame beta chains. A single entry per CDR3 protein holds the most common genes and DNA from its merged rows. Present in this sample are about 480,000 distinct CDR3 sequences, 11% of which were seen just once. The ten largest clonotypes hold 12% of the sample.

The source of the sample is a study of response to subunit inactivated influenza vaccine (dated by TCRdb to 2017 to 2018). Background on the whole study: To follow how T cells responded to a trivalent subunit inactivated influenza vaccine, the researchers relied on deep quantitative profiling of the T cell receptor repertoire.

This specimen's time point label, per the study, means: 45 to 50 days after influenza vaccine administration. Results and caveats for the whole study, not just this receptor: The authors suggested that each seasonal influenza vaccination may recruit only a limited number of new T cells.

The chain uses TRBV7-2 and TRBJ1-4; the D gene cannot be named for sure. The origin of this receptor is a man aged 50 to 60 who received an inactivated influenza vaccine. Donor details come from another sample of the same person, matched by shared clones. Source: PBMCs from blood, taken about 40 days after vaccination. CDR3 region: CASSLAFFQGANEKLFF. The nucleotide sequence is TGTGCCAGCAGCTTAGCGTTCTTCCAAGGCGCTAATGAAAAACTGTTTTTT.